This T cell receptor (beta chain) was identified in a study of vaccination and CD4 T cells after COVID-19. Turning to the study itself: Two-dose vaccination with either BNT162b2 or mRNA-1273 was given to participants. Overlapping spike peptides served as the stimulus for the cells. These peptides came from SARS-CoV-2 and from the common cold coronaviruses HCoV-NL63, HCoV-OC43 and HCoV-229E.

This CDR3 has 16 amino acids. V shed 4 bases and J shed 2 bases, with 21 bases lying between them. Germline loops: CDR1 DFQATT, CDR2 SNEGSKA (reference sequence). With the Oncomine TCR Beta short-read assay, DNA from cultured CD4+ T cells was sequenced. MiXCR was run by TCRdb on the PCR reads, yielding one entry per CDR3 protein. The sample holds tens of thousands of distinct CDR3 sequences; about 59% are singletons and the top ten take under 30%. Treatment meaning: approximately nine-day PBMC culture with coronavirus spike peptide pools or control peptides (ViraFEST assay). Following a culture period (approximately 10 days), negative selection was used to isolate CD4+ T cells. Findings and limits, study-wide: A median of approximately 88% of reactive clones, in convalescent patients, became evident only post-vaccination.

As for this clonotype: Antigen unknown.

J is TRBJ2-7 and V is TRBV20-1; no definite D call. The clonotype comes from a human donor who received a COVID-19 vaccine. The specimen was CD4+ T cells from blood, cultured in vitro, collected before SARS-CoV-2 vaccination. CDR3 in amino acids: CSATTLLIGRTYEQYF. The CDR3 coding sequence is TGCAGTGCTACCACCCTTCTTATTGGACGAACCTACGAGCAGTACTTC.